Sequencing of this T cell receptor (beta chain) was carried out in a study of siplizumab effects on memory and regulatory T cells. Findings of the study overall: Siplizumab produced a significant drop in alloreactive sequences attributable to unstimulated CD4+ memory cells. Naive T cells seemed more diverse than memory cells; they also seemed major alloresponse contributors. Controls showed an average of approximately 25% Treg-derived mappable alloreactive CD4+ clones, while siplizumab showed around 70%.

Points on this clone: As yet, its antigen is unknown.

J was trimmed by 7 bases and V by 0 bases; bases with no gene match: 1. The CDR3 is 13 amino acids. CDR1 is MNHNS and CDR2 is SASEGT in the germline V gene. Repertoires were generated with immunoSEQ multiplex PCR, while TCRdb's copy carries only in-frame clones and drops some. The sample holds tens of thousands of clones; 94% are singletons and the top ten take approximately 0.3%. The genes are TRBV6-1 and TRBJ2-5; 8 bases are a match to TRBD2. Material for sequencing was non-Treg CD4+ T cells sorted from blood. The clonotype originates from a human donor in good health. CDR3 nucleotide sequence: TGTGCCAGCAGTGAAGCCCTAGCGGGGACCCAGTACTTC. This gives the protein CASSEALAGTQYF.